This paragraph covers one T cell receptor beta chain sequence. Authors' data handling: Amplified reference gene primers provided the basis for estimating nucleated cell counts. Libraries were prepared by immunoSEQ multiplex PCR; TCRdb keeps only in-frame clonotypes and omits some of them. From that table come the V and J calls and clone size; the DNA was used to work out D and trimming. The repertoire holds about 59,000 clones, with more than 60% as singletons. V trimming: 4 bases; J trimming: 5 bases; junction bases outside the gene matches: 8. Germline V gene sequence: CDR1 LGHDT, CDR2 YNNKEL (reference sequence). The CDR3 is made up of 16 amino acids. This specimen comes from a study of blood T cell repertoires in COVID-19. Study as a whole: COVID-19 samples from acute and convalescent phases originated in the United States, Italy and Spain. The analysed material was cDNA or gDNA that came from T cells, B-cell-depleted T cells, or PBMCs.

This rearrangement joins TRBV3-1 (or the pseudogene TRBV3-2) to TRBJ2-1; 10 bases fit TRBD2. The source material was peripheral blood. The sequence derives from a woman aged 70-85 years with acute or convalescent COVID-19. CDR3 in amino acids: CASSLGSGGANNEQFF. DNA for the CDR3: TGTGCCAGCAGCCTCGGGAGCGGGGGGGCTAACAATGAGCAGTTCTTC.